These T cell receptor beta chains were read from a single sample in a study of cytomegalovirus exposure and HLA in healthy donors. TCRdb's copy holds only in-frame clones and misses some; the assay was immunoSEQ multiplex PCR. The sample includes about 74,000 clones, 90% to 95% of them seen just once. Sequenced sample: PBMCs. The receptors originated from a woman under 30 in good health and CMV-seropositive. Both conserved end residues are part of each CDR3. Fields, in order: CDR3 DNA, CDR3 protein, J gene, clone size, CDR3 length, V gene, D gene. A D gene is named only where the DNA matches it firmly. Clone size is stated in some rows and not others, as once, few, many or a class when expanded.

TGTGCCTGGGGACAGATAAATAGCAATCAGCCCCAGCATTTT,CAWGQINSNQPQHF,TRBJ1-5,-,14,TRBV30,-
TGTGCCAGCAGCCGTGACAGGGACCAGCCCCAGCATTTT,CASSRDRDQPQHF,TRBJ1-5,-,13,TRBV7-3,TRBD1
TGTGCCACATCAGAGGCAGGGGTAGAGGAAAAACTGTTTTTT,CATSEAGVEEKLFF,TRBJ1-4,-,14,TRBV10-3,-
TGTGCCACAGACCCCCAGGCCGGCAATCAGCCCCAGCATTTT,CATDPQAGNQPQHF,TRBJ1-5,-,14,TRBV10-3,-
TGTGCCAGCAGCTTGGAAAACAGGGCGGATGGCTACACCTTC,CASSLENRADGYTF,TRBJ1-2,-,14,TRBV5-4,-
TGTGCCAGTAGTCAGAGCGGGGTAAGCACAGATACGCAGTATTTT,CASSQSGVSTDTQYF,TRBJ2-3,few,15,TRBV19,TRBD2
TGTGCCAGCAGTGAAACAGTCTCCTACGAGCAGTACTTC,CASSETVSYEQYF,TRBJ2-7,once,13,TRBV2,-
TGTGCCAGCAGCTTAGTCGTCCCAACCCGCGGCTATGGCTACACCTTC,CASSLVVPTRGYGYTF,TRBJ1-2,-,16,TRBV7-9,-
TGTGCCTGGAAGGTGGCGGACACTGAAGCTTTCTTT,CAWKVADTEAFF,TRBJ1-1,-,12,TRBV30,-
TGTGCCAGCAGCCCCCAGGGGCCAGGGAATCAGCCCCAGCATTTT,CASSPQGPGNQPQHF,TRBJ1-5,once,15,TRBV7-2,-
TGTGCCAGCAGCTTAGTGGGGGGGACCGCCTACGAGCAGTACTTC,CASSLVGGTAYEQYF,TRBJ2-7,once,15,TRBV7-2,TRBD2
TGTGCCACCACTACCGGAGGTGGCGAGCAGTACTTC,CATTTGGGEQYF,TRBJ2-7,-,12,TRBV19,-
TGTGCCAGCAGTTATCGTGGCACAGATACGCAGTATTTT,CASSYRGTDTQYF,TRBJ2-3,once,13,TRBV6-5,-
TGTGCCAGCAGTTACTCGTATCGGGGGGCAAGAGAGCAGTACTTC,CASSYSYRGAREQYF,TRBJ2-7,-,15,TRBV6-5,-
TGTGCCAGCAGTGGGGACAGCTATGTTGTTAGCAATCAGCCCCAGCATTTT,CASSGDSYVVSNQPQHF,TRBJ1-5,-,17,TRBV2,TRBD1
TGTGCCAGCAGCCAAGGGACACTCCAAGAGACCCAGTACTTC,CASSQGTLQETQYF,TRBJ2-5,-,14,TRBV7-9,-
TGTGCCAGCAGCTTCATTAGCGGGGGGGGCTACGAGCAGTACTTC,CASSFISGGGYEQYF,TRBJ2-7,-,15,TRBV11-2,TRBD2
TGCAGCGTTGAAGAAGCCGGACAGGGATCGGGGGCCAACGTCCTGACTTTC,CSVEEAGQGSGANVLTF,TRBJ2-6,-,17,TRBV29-1,TRBD1
TGTGCCAGCCAGCTCCCAGGGGATGGAAACACCATATATTTT,CASQLPGDGNTIYF,TRBJ1-3,-,14,TRBV7-9,-
TGTGCCAGCAGCGTAGTAGCGGGGGGAAACAATGAGCAGTTCTTC,CASSVVAGGNNEQFF,TRBJ2-1,-,15,TRBV9,TRBD2
TGCGCCAGCAGCTTAATAGCGGGAGGGCCAGGGGTTGTGGATACGCAGTATTTT,CASSLIAGGPGVVDTQYF,TRBJ2-3,-,18,TRBV5-1,TRBD2
TGTGCCAGCAGTTTATCTGGACTAGACTACAATGAGCAGTTCTTC,CASSLSGLDYNEQFF,TRBJ2-1,-,15,TRBV27,TRBD2
TGTGCCTGGGCGCCGGGACAGGGGTACGAGCAGTACTTC,CAWAPGQGYEQYF,TRBJ2-7,-,13,TRBV30,TRBD1
TGTGCCTGGAGCGACTCCGGTCATGGGTTGTACTTC,CAWSDSGHGLYF,TRBJ2-5,-,12,TRBV30,-
TGTGCCATCAGTCCAACAGGGAAGGTCGACACTGAAGCTTTCTTT,CAISPTGKVDTEAFF,TRBJ1-1,-,15,TRBV10-3,-
TGTGCCAGCAGTGTGGCGTTAGCGGGAGAAGTCGGTAGAGTGCAGTACTTC,CASSVALAGEVGRVQYF,TRBJ2-7,few,17,TRBV6-1,TRBD2
TGCGCCAGCAGTGAGCCCCAAAGCTGGGGGCATCACACTGAAGCTTTCTTT,CASSEPQSWGHHTEAFF,TRBJ1-1,-,17,TRBV10-2,-
TGTGCCAGCGACCGCCGACCGGGGGGGCGAACAGATACGCAGTATTTT,CASDRRPGGRTDTQYF,TRBJ2-3,once,16,TRBV27,TRBD2
TGTGCCAGCAGCCGGAGAGCAGGGGCAGAGACCCAGTACTTC,CASSRRAGAETQYF,TRBJ2-5,-,14,TRBV6-5,-
TGTGCCAGCAGCTTAGCATTCGGCAGGGGGCAGGAGACCCAGTACTTC,CASSLAFGRGQETQYF,TRBJ2-5,few,16,TRBV7-2,TRBD1
TGTGCCTGGAGAAATCAGGGGCCCGGCAATCAGCCCCAGCATTTT,CAWRNQGPGNQPQHF,TRBJ1-5,-,15,TRBV30,-
TGTGCCAGCAGTGGGCTGTACTATGGCTACACCTTC,CASSGLYYGYTF,TRBJ1-2,-,12,TRBV25-1,-
TGTGCCAGCAGCGGAGCGGGAGAGCAGTACTTC,CASSGAGEQYF,TRBJ2-7,-,11,TRBV7-9,TRBD2
TGCGCCAGCAGCCGACAGGGGTTCGACACCGGGGAGCTGTTTTTT,CASSRQGFDTGELFF,TRBJ2-2,once,15,TRBV4-1,TRBD1
TGTGCCAGCTCACCACGCGACAGGGATGACGGGGAGCTGTTTTTT,CASSPRDRDDGELFF,TRBJ2-2,-,15,TRBV18,TRBD1
TGCGCCAGCAGCCAAGAGCGGGGGGCCTATGGCTACACCTTC,CASSQERGAYGYTF,TRBJ1-2,-,14,TRBV4-3,-
TGTGCCAGCAGCTTAAGGGGAGGGAACACCGGGGAGCTGTTTTTT,CASSLRGGNTGELFF,TRBJ2-2,-,15,TRBV13,-